A single sample gave rise to the 21 T cell receptor beta chains below, sequenced in a study of shared clonotypes between healthy human individuals. The naive CD8 population came from CD45RO-negative cells selected for CCR7, without terminally differentiated effector memory CD45RA+ cells. Repertoires were generated with immunoSEQ multiplex PCR, while TCRdb's copy carries only in-frame clones and drops some. The sample consists of approximately 2,200,000 clones, roughly 91% of them appearing once. The sequencing sample was made of naive CD8+ T cells from PBMCs. These receptors came from a man between 18 and 29 years old in good health. Some clones in this sample may be carry-over from other donors' samples.

Concerning this clone itself: This specimen includes other DNA sequences encoding the same CDR3. V gene TRBV9 combines with J gene TRBJ2-3, with TRBD2 as a possible D gene (5 bases). This CDR3 comprises 13 residues. Trimming removed 2 bases at V and 4 bases at J, with 8 bases between. Germline-derived CDR1 and CDR2 are SGDLS and YYNGEE. The CDR3 bases are TGTGCCAGCAGCGTCGGAGGTTCAGATACGCAGTATTTT. This codes for CASSVGGSDTQYF. Supplemented by reference TRBV9 and TRBJ2-3, the full variable domain reads DSGVTQTPKHLITATGQRVTLRCSPRSGDLSVYWYQQSLDQGLQFLIQYYNGEERAKGNILERFSAQQFPDLHSELNLSSLELGDSALYFCASSVGGSDTQYFGPGTRLTVL.

This clone was observed once. The chain recombines TRBV27 with TRBJ2-2; TRBD1 is a possible D gene (5 bases). The V gene lost 2 bases and the J gene lost 0 bases, with 16 bases spanning the gap. The germline V gene has CDR1 MNHEY and CDR2 SMNVEV (reference sequence). This CDR3 is built from 18 residues. CDR3 amino acids: CASSLRPLDTTNTGELFF. The CDR3 DNA reads as TGTGCCAGCAGTTTACGTCCGCTGGACACGACGAACACCGGGGAGCTGTTTTTT.

The J gene is TRBJ2-5, the V gene TRBV19; D call uncertain. Germline V gives CDR1 LNHDA, CDR2 SQIVND (reference sequence). Trimming shortened V by 9 bases and J by 5 bases, and 13 bases separated the two germline ends. This CDR3 has 12 residues. The CDR3 nucleotides read TGTGCCAGACGGCGTGTTCGTGAGACCCAGTACTTC. Translation gives CARRRVRETQYF. The full variable domain, completed using reference TRBV19 and TRBJ2-5, is DGGITQSPKYLFRKEGQNVTLSCEQNLNHDAMYWYRQDPGQGLRLIYYSQIVNDFQKGDIAEGYSVSREKKESFPLTVTSAQKNPTAFYLCARRRVRETQYFGPGTRLLVL.

The J gene is TRBJ1-4, the V gene TRBV27; D gene uncertain. V dropped 1 base and J dropped 0 bases, with 12 bases sitting between them. Germline CDR1 MNHEY, CDR2 SMNVEV (reference sequence). This CDR3 region has 17 residues. The CDR3 is CASSLYWLGATNEKLFF. DNA of the CDR3: TGTGCCAGCAGTTTATACTGGTTGGGAGCAACTAATGAAAAACTGTTTTTT.

This clone was seen once. The chain links TRBV28 to TRBJ2-1; tentative D call: TRBD1 (7 bases). V lost 6 bases and J lost 6, with 18 bases in between. There are 15 residues in the CDR3. Germline-derived CDR1 and CDR2 are MDHEN and SYDVKM. CDR3 DNA: TGTGCCAGCAGAATCCTCAGGGGGGTAGGCAATGAGCAGTTCTTC. Amino acids: CASRILRGVGNEQFF.

CDR3 residues: CASSGRLAGGYNEQFF. The CDR3 DNA reads TGTGCCAGCAGCGGGAGACTAGCGGGAGGGTACAATGAGCAGTTCTTC. This rearrangement joins TRBV11-2 to TRBJ2-1; 14 nucleotides match TRBD2. This CDR3 is 16 amino acids long. Germline CDR1 and CDR2: SGHAT and FQNNGV. V lost 5 bases and J lost 4; bases outside the gene matches: 4.

The gene calls are TRBV11-2 and TRBJ2-7, with 9 bases matching TRBD1. In germline, CDR1 is SGHAT, CDR2 FQNNGV. The CDR3 sequence is 16 residues long. V trimming: 5 bases; J trimming: 7 bases; junction bases outside the gene matches: 15. The CDR3 is CASSPHRDRARREQYF. DNA for the CDR3: TGTGCCAGCAGCCCGCACCGGGACAGGGCTAGGCGGGAGCAGTACTTC.

The rearrangement uses TRBV27 and TRBJ2-7, with TRBD1 identical over 7 bases. CDR1 and CDR2 from the germline V gene are MNHEY and SMNVEV (reference sequence). This CDR3 has 15 amino acids. J lost 4 bases, V lost 1 base, and 7 bases had no gene match. CDR3 nucleotides: TGTGCCAGCAGTTTATATCAGGGGGTCCTTTACGAGCAGTACTTC. It translates to CASSLYQGVLYEQYF.

This sequence joins TRBV5-1 and TRBJ2-7; no clear D. The CDR3 contains 16 residues. With 4 bases removed from V and 2 bases from J, the gap between germline ends came to 19 bases. CDR1 SGHRS and CDR2 YFSETQ come from the germline V gene. CDR3 residues: CASSKGGYASAYEQYF. In DNA form, the CDR3 reads TGCGCCAGCAGCAAGGGTGGGTACGCTTCCGCCTACGAGCAGTACTTC.

The chain links TRBV7-8 to TRBJ2-3; TRBD2 matches 10 bases. Germline CDR1 is SGHVS and CDR2 is FQNEAQ. This CDR3 is 16 amino acids long. J gave up 2 bases and V 5 bases, and 7 bases lay outside the gene matches. The CDR3 sequence is CASSLGTSEVTDTQYF. In DNA, the CDR3 is TGTGCCAGCAGCCTCGGGACTAGCGAGGTCACAGATACGCAGTATTTT.

The rearrangement joins TRBV7-2 to TRBJ2-3; D is uncertain. The CDR3 has 13 amino acids. The V end lost 5 bases, the J end lost 4 bases, and 10 bases lay between the germline ends. Looked up from germline, CDR1 is SGHTA and CDR2 is FQGNSA. In nucleotides, the CDR3 is TGTGCCAGCAGCGCCAGTTTGGCAGATACGCAGTATTTT. Its translation: CASSASLADTQYF.

V and J are TRBV7-9 and TRBJ1-1; a possible D gene is TRBD1 (5 bases). V lost 3 bases to trimming and J lost 1 base, with 9 bases between them. This CDR3 region has 14 residues. Per the germline V gene, CDR1 is SEHNR and CDR2 is FQNEAQ (reference sequence). CDR3 sequence (DNA): TGTGCCAGCAGCTTCAACAGGAGGAACACTGAAGCTTTCTTT. It translates to CASSFNRRNTEAFF.

The chain has TRBV6-1 and TRBJ1-1; tentatively, D is TRBD1 (6 bases). The germline CDR1 and CDR2 sequences are MNHNS and SASEGT. Deletions cut 4 bases from V and 0 bases from J, with 12 bases between. The CDR3 loop spans 15 amino acids. CDR3 coding DNA: TGTGCCAGCAGTGGGTGGACAGAAATGAACACTGAAGCTTTCTTT. It encodes CASSGWTEMNTEAFF.

V usage is TRBV9 and J usage is TRBJ2-3; D is ambiguous. Germline V gene data show CDR1 as SGDLS and CDR2 as YYNGEE. V lost 3 bases to trimming and J lost 6 bases, with 8 bases between them. CDR3 size: 12 residues. The CDR3 DNA reads as TGTGCCAGCAGCGCAAACGGTGATACGCAGTATTTT. Encoded protein: CASSANGDTQYF. The full variable domain, rest sourced from reference TRBV9 and TRBJ2-3, is DSGVTQTPKHLITATGQRVTLRCSPRSGDLSVYWYQQSLDQGLQFLIQYYNGEERAKGNILERFSAQQFPDLHSELNLSSLELGDSALYFCASSANGDTQYFGPGTRLTVL.

The rearrangement links TRBV11-2 to TRBJ2-5, with no clear D. V dropped 5 bases and J dropped 7 bases, with 11 bases sitting between them. CDR3 size: 12 residues. Germline V gene lookup returns CDR1 SGHAT and CDR2 FQNNGV. The CDR3: CASSPRKGTQYF. Here the CDR3 DNA reads TGTGCCAGCAGCCCCAGAAAGGGGACCCAGTACTTC.

The gene calls are TRBV4-3 and TRBJ2-3, with D possibly TRBD2 on 6 matching bases. Looked up from germline, CDR1 is LGHNA and CDR2 is YSLEER. This CDR3 comprises 16 residues. V lost 0 bases, J lost 4 bases, and 14 bases lay in between. The CDR3 DNA follows: TGCGCCAGCAGCCAAGATTGGGGACTGACCGCAGATACGCAGTATTTT. It yields the protein CASSQDWGLTADTQYF.

The chain joins TRBV28 to TRBJ2-7, with 11 bases lining up with TRBD2. Losses at the gene ends were 6 bases for V and 0 bases for J; bases not matched to a gene: 7. In germline, CDR1 is MDHEN, CDR2 SYDVKM. The CDR3 has 16 amino acids. The CDR3 nucleotides read TGTGCCAGCAGCGGGACTAGCGGATGGGCCTCCTACGAGCAGTACTTC. Amino acid sequence: CASSGTSGWASYEQYF.

V gene TRBV5-1 combines with J gene TRBJ2-7, with TRBD2 as a possible D gene (5 bases). Germline CDR1 reads SGHRS; CDR2 reads YFSETQ. The CDR3 has 16 amino acids. V shed 0 bases and J shed 3 bases, with 16 bases lying between them. CDR3 protein: CASSLEPGIPFYEQYF. The CDR3 DNA follows: TGCGCCAGCAGCTTGGAACCGGGAATCCCATTCTACGAGCAGTACTTC.

The chain joins TRBV19 to TRBJ1-2; D possibly corresponds to TRBD1 (6 bases). In germline, CDR1 is LNHDA, CDR2 SQIVND (reference sequence). Trimming shortened V by 3 bases and J by 4 bases, and 15 bases separated the two germline ends. This CDR3 region has 15 residues. The CDR3 protein is CASSILAGGGYGYTF. For the CDR3, the DNA is TGTGCCAGTAGTATTCTGGCCGGGGGCGGCTATGGCTACACCTTC.

The rearrangement joins TRBV10-3 to TRBJ2-1; D may be TRBD2 (6 bases). The V gene lost 2 bases and the J gene lost 7 bases, with 15 bases spanning the gap. The CDR3 spans 15 residues. From germline, CDR1 is ENHRY and CDR2 SYGVKD. The CDR3 sequence: CAISEGTPSSNEQFF. The CDR3 DNA is TGTGCCATCAGTGAGGGGACTCCCTCGAGTAATGAGCAGTTCTTC.

J is TRBJ2-7 and V is TRBV27; 10 bases map to TRBD2. The CDR3 extends over 14 amino acids. CDR1 is MNHEY, CDR2 SMNVEV, per germline (reference sequence). V gave up 5 bases and J gave up 12 bases; unmatched junction bases: 13. CDR3 residues: CASSPQGLADGSYF. The CDR3, as DNA: TGTGCCAGCAGTCCCCAAGGACTAGCGGACGGGTCGTACTTC.